The 32 T cell receptor beta chains given below trace back to one sample, sequenced in a study of blood T cell repertoires in COVID-19. The method was immunoSEQ multiplex PCR; TCRdb's version includes in-frame clones alone and lacks a portion of them. This sample has 200,000 to 250,000 clones, with 80% found just once. Input material: peripheral blood. The receptors originated from a woman aged 70-85 years with acute or convalescent COVID-19.

This rearrangement joins TRBV30 to TRBJ2-6, with D hard to call. Between the trimmed V and J ends, which lost 2 bases and 4 bases, there was a span of 9 bases. Germline lookup yields CDR1 GTSNPN and CDR2 SVGIG (reference sequence). The CDR3 length is 14 residues. Here the CDR3 reads CAWSLSSGANVLTF. In DNA, the CDR3 is TGTGCCTGGAGTCTTAGCTCGGGGGCCAACGTCCTGACTTTC.

This chain connects TRBV2 to TRBJ2-1; tentative D call: TRBD2 (7 bases). This CDR3 has 15 residues. CDR1 and CDR2 from the germline V gene are SNHLY and FYNNEI. Trimming shortened V by 1 base and J by 6 bases, and 13 bases separated the two germline ends. The CDR3 region is CASSEVGGPVNEQFF. CDR3 nucleotide sequence: TGTGCCAGCAGTGAAGTGGGGGGGCCGGTCAATGAGCAGTTCTTC. Using reference TRBV2 and TRBJ2-1 for the parts outside the CDR3, the full variable domain is EPEVTQTPSHQVTQMGQEVILRCVPISNHLYFYWYRQILGQKVEFLVSFYNNEISEKSEIFDDQFSVERPDGSNFTLKIRSTKLEDSAMYFCASSEVGGPVNEQFFGPGTRLTVL.

The genes are TRBV9 and TRBJ1-1, with TRBD1 matching 10 bases. V lost 4 bases, J lost 10 bases, and 19 bases stayed unmatched. The length of the CDR3 is 17 residues. Germline V gene lookup returns CDR1 SGDLS and CDR2 YYNGEE. For the CDR3, the DNA is TGTGCCAGCAGCCCACGGGTACTGACAGGGGGCGTGGGTGTAGCTTTCTTT. Protein sequence: CASSPRVLTGGVGVAFF.

The chain links TRBV4-1 to TRBJ1-5, with 12 bases fitting TRBD1. The CDR3 is 16 amino acids. V lost 1 base and J lost 6; bases outside the gene matches: 4. In germline, CDR1 is MGHRA, CDR2 YSYEKL. This CDR3 is CASSQAGTGGSQPQHF. For the CDR3, the DNA is TGCGCCAGCAGCCAAGCCGGGACAGGGGGCAGTCAGCCCCAGCATTTT.

The chain recombines TRBV18 with TRBJ2-2; 9 positions agree with TRBD1. Germline-derived CDR1 and CDR2 are KGHSH and LQKENI. This CDR3 spans 18 amino acids. With 3 bases clipped from V and 3 bases from J, the junction kept 11 bases outside the gene matches. CDR3 nucleotide sequence: TGTGCCAGCTCACCTTTCTCCAGGACAGGGGCGGACACCGGGGAGCTGTTTTTT. Encoded protein: CASSPFSRTGADTGELFF.

The V and J genes are TRBV2 and TRBJ1-5; no firm D call. Germline CDR1 and CDR2: SNHLY and FYNNEI. Trimming removed 3 bases at V and 7 bases at J, with 10 bases between. The CDR3 is 13 residues long. The CDR3 DNA is TGTGCCAGCAGTGAGGCCCAGTTCCAGCCCCAGCATTTT. Amino acids: CASSEAQFQPQHF.

The chain recombines TRBV7-2 with TRBJ2-5; TRBD1 matches at 8 bases. The V gene end was trimmed by 1 base and the J gene end by 5 bases; junction bases not matched to a gene: 9. The CDR3 extends over 16 amino acids. Per the germline V gene, CDR1 is SGHTA and CDR2 is FQGNSA. The DNA for the CDR3 is TGTGCCAGCAGCTTAGGTACCGGACAGGGCAGGGAGACCCAGTACTTC. It is translated as CASSLGTGQGRETQYF.

This sequence joins TRBV20-1 and TRBJ2-3; 7 bases map to TRBD1. The CDR3 has 10 residues. Trimming at V came to 6 bases and at J to 11 bases, leaving 5 bases not matched to a gene. Germline V gives CDR1 DFQATT, CDR2 SNEGSKA (reference sequence). DNA of the CDR3: TGCAGTGCAACAGGGGTGGGGCAGTATTTT. It specifies CSATGVGQYF.

This clone was recorded a few times. The rearrangement uses TRBV29-1 and TRBJ2-5; D possibly corresponds to TRBD2 (5 bases). The CDR3 is 12 residues long. V was trimmed by 3 bases and J by 3 bases, leaving 8 bases between them. Per the germline V gene, CDR1 is SQVTM and CDR2 is ANQGSEA. CDR3 in DNA: TGCAGCGTTGATCCGGGAAAAGAGACCCAGTACTTC. Its protein product is CSVDPGKETQYF.

The chain links TRBV11-2 to TRBJ2-5, with 9 bases fitting TRBD1. V dropped 2 bases and J dropped 4; count of bases not matched to a gene: 5. Germline CDR1 reads SGHAT; CDR2 reads FQNNGV. This CDR3 is built from 15 residues. DNA of the CDR3: TGTGCCAGCAGCTTAAATACAGGGGGCCGAGAGACCCAGTACTTC. Protein sequence: CASSLNTGGRETQYF.

The J gene is TRBJ2-3, the V gene TRBV30; 8 bases map to TRBD2. This CDR3 has 15 residues. After removal of 0 bases from V and 3 bases from J, the junction contained 5 bases not matched to a gene. The germline V gene encodes CDR1 GTSNPN and CDR2 SVGIG (reference sequence). CDR3 in amino acids: CAWSVGTSQTDTQYF. The CDR3 DNA reads TGTGCCTGGAGTGTTGGGACTAGTCAAACAGATACGCAGTATTTT.

The V gene is TRBV9, the J gene TRBJ1-4; possible D gene TRBD1, 5 bases. Germline CDR1 and CDR2: SGDLS and YYNGEE. The V end was cut by 0 bases, the J end by 0 bases, with 6 bases between. CDR3 length: 15 amino acids. DNA for the CDR3: TGTGCCAGCAGCGTAGGGGGGGCAACTAATGAAAAACTGTTTTTT. As protein: CASSVGGATNEKLFF.

The chain joins TRBV21-1 to TRBJ2-7; no check of the table's D call, TRBD1, against the DNA was made. TRBV21-1 is given as a pseudogene. This CDR3 region has 16 residues. CDR3 nucleotide sequence: TGTGCCAGCAGCAACTTCCGGGACAGGGGGACCTACGAGCAGTACGTC. Translating it yields CASSNFRDRGTYEQYV.

The rearrangement uses TRBV10-3 and TRBJ1-6; D uncertain. The CDR3 extends over 16 amino acids. Germline CDR1 reads ENHRY; CDR2 reads SYGVKD. Trimming pared 4 bases from V and 0 bases from J, leaving 10 bases between. The chain's CDR3 is CAISGSSSSYNSPLHF. For the CDR3, the DNA is TGTGCCATCAGTGGATCATCGAGCTCCTATAATTCACCCCTCCACTTT.

The chain employs TRBV4-1 and TRBJ2-1, with 11 bases matching TRBD2. The V gene end was trimmed by 1 base and the J gene end by 6 bases; junction bases not matched to a gene: 11. Germline V gene sequence: CDR1 MGHRA, CDR2 YSYEKL. CDR3 size: 18 residues. Here the CDR3 DNA reads TGCGCCAGCAGCCAAGTTGGGGGACTAGCGGCGAGTATCAATGAGCAGTTCTTC. This translates into CASSQVGGLAASINEQFF.

J is TRBJ1-2 and V is TRBV2; D is unresolved. There are 11 residues in the CDR3. V was pared by 2 bases and J by 7 bases, with 5 bases between. The germline V gene has CDR1 SNHLY and CDR2 FYNNEI. The CDR3 DNA sequence: TGTGCCAGCAGTGAAAACGGTGGCTACACCTTC. It translates to CASSENGGYTF.

A single count supports this clone. J is TRBJ2-2 and V is TRBV6-2 or TRBV6-3; TRBD2 matches 10 bases. The CDR3 is 19 residues long. CDR1 MNHEY and CDR2 SVGEGT come from the germline V gene. J gave up 2 bases and V 0 bases, and 9 bases lay outside the gene matches. The CDR3 bases are TGTGCCAGCAGTTACTCGGATTATAGCGGGGGGTTAAACACCGGGGAGCTGTTTTTT. It codes for CASSYSDYSGGLNTGELFF.

V is TRBV6-5 and J is TRBJ2-1; perhaps TRBD1 as D (5 bases). V shed 2 bases and J shed 7 bases, with 6 bases lying between them. Germline V gives CDR1 MNHEY, CDR2 SVGAGI. This CDR3 has 12 amino acids. This chain's CDR3 is CASSYKGNEQFF. The CDR3 bases are TGTGCCAGCAGTTACAAGGGGAATGAGCAGTTCTTC.

The rearrangement joins TRBV9 to TRBJ1-3; D is uncertain. Germline-derived CDR1 and CDR2 are SGDLS and YYNGEE. The V gene lost 0 bases and the J gene lost 0 bases, with 10 bases spanning the gap. This CDR3 comprises 16 residues. The CDR3: CASSVDPGRSGNTIYF. CDR3 DNA: TGTGCCAGCAGCGTAGATCCAGGCCGCTCTGGAAACACCATATATTTT.

V gene TRBV7-9 combines with J gene TRBJ2-3; tentatively, D is TRBD2 (7 bases). Trimming took 5 bases from V and 5 from J, leaving 17 bases between them. CDR1 is SEHNR and CDR2 is FQNEAQ in the germline V gene (reference sequence). The CDR3 runs to 15 residues. The DNA for the CDR3 is TGTGCCAGCAGCCCGGGACGGGGGGCCGGAGATACGCAGTATTTT. Protein product: CASSPGRGAGDTQYF.

Only a few counts were recorded for this clone. The chain uses TRBV5-1 and TRBJ1-3; 8 bases map to TRBD1. The CDR3 runs to 15 residues. Germline V CDR1 and CDR2: SGHRS, YFSETQ. J lost 8 bases, V lost 0 bases, and 7 bases had no gene match. CDR3 DNA: TGCGCCAGCAGCTTGGGTGGACAGGGTGGCGACACCATATATTTT. Its translation is CASSLGGQGGDTIYF.

This chain links TRBV21-1 with TRBJ2-2; TRBD2 is the table's D call, not checked against the DNA. TRBV21-1 is a documented pseudogene. There are 17 residues in the CDR3. CDR3 sequence reads: CASSTQVAGVLTGELFF. The CDR3 DNA is TGTGCCAGCAGCACCCAAGTAGCGGGGGTTTTGACCGGGGAGCTGTTTTTT.

The V gene is TRBV29-1, the J gene TRBJ1-1; D uncertain. The CDR3 contains 12 residues. V lost 6 bases and J lost 1, with 9 bases in between. Germline V gene sequence: CDR1 SQVTM, CDR2 ANQGSEA. The CDR3 reads CSVQKTNTEAFF. The CDR3 nucleotides read TGCAGCGTCCAGAAAACGAACACTGAAGCTTTCTTT.

The J gene is TRBJ1-1, the V gene TRBV19; 7 bases agree with TRBD1. This CDR3 is 16 amino acids long. Unmatched junction bases numbered 8, after V lost 4 bases and J lost 0 bases. Germline assignment: CDR1 LNHDA and CDR2 SQIVND (reference sequence). The CDR3 DNA reads TGTGCCAGTAGTACAACCGGGACAGTCATGAACACTGAAGCTTTCTTT. Translating it yields CASSTTGTVMNTEAFF.

In its sample, this clone was seen a few times. This sequence joins TRBV3-1 (or the pseudogene TRBV3-2) and TRBJ1-2; 9 bases are a match to TRBD1. CDR1 is LGHDT and CDR2 is YNNKEL in the germline V gene (reference sequence). The V gene end was trimmed by 3 bases and the J gene end by 7 bases; junction bases not matched to a gene: 6. CDR3 length: 14 amino acids. The CDR3 DNA is TGTGCCAGCAGCCAGAGGGACAGGGAGAGTGGCTACACCTTC. It specifies CASSQRDRESGYTF.

The chain couples TRBV5-4 to TRBJ1-1, with 7 bases identical to TRBD1. The CDR3 consists of 14 residues. Germline V gene lookup returns CDR1 SGHNT and CDR2 YYREEE (reference sequence). The V gene end was trimmed by 4 bases and the J gene end by 4 bases; junction bases not matched to a gene: 7. CDR3 bases: TGTGCCAGCAGCCCCGCAGGGGGGAGCACTGAAGCTTTCTTT. The encoded protein is CASSPAGGSTEAFF.

This chain's CDR3 is CASSGHPSGATEAFF. For the CDR3, the DNA is TGTGCCAGCAGCGGACATCCGAGTGGGGCCACTGAAGCTTTCTTT. The chain recombines TRBV9 with TRBJ1-1; D is perhaps TRBD1 (5 bases). The CDR3 runs 15 residues. The germline V gene has CDR1 SGDLS and CDR2 YYNGEE. Trimming stripped 3 bases from V and 4 bases from J, with 16 bases between.

The chain links TRBV2 to TRBJ1-4; D remains ambiguous. Trimming stripped 7 bases from V and 5 bases from J, with 8 bases between. CDR3 length: 12 amino acids. Per the germline V gene, CDR1 is SNHLY and CDR2 is FYNNEI. Written as DNA, the CDR3 is TGTGCCAGCAATGGTGGCAATGAAAAACTGTTTTTT. Translation: CASNGGNEKLFF. Together with reference TRBV2 and TRBJ1-4, the CDR3 gives the full variable domain: EPEVTQTPSHQVTQMGQEVILRCVPISNHLYFYWYRQILGQKVEFLVSFYNNEISEKSEIFDDQFSVERPDGSNFTLKIRSTKLEDSAMYFCASNGGNEKLFFGSGTQLSVL.

The chain couples TRBV7-8 to TRBJ1-4, with a tentative D call TRBD1 (5 bases). There are 14 residues in the CDR3. CDR1 and CDR2 (germline): SGHVS, FQNEAQ. V lost 5 bases, J lost 6 bases, and 13 bases lay in between. The CDR3 bases are TGTGCCAGCAGCCGAGGCGGGGCCGATGAAAAACTGTTTTTT. Residues: CASSRGGADEKLFF.

The chain links TRBV6-6 to TRBJ2-7; D is perhaps TRBD2 (5 bases). Germline V gives CDR1 MNHNY, CDR2 SVGAGI (reference sequence). V lost 7 bases to trimming and J lost 4 bases, with 20 bases between them. The CDR3 has 15 amino acids. The CDR3 DNA reads as TGTGCCAGCAATCCATCGGAGGCAGACAAGTACGAGCAGTACGTC. Residues: CASNPSEADKYEQYV.

The rearrangement joins TRBV7-3 to TRBJ2-1; 9 bases are a match to TRBD1. This CDR3 contains 15 residues. Germline V gene sequence: CDR1 SGHTA, CDR2 FQGTGA. The junction had 10 bases not matched to a gene; V was cut back by 6 bases and J by 7 bases. CDR3 coding DNA: TGTGCCAGCAGGCAACAGGGGGCGCGAGAGAATGAGCAGTTCTTC. It specifies CASRQQGARENEQFF.

V is TRBV29-1 and J is TRBJ2-6, with D perhaps matching TRBD1 (6 bases). The CDR3 length is 14 residues. The ends were cut back, 5 bases at V and 3 bases at J, with 11 bases in the middle. Germline V gene data show CDR1 as SQVTM and CDR2 as ANQGSEA. In DNA form, the CDR3 reads TGCAGCGTTCAACAGGGCGGTGGGGCCAACGTCCTGACTTTC. This encodes CSVQQGGGANVLTF.